These 14 T cell receptor beta chains were sequenced from one sample in a study of OX40 agonist ivuxolimab in advanced cancers. The data were produced by immunoSEQ multiplex PCR, yet TCRdb's version contains in-frame clones alone and is incomplete. The sample has approximately 65,000 clones, around 87% seen once. This specimen consisted of CD4+ or CD8+ T cells sorted from blood, obtained in a trial of the OX40 agonist ivuxolimab. The source of these receptors is an adult with an advanced solid tumor such as melanoma, head and neck, liver or kidney cancer.

The table lists this clone with a count of one. The chain joins TRBV4-2 to TRBJ1-5; 11 bases line up with TRBD1. Trimming took 0 bases from V and 6 from J; bases not matched to a gene: 4. CDR3 length: 16 residues. Germline assignment: CDR1 LGHNA and CDR2 YNFKEQ. DNA of the CDR3: TGTGCCAGCAGCCAAGAAGCAGGACAGGGGGCTCAGCCCCAGCATTTT. It yields the protein CASSQEAGQGAQPQHF.

This clone was picked up one time. This rearrangement joins TRBV9 to TRBJ2-7, with 8 nucleotides matching TRBD1. Germline CDR1 and CDR2: SGDLS and YYNGEE. This CDR3 region has 16 residues. The junction had 9 bases not matched to a gene; V was cut back by 0 bases and J by 4 bases. The CDR3 DNA reads as TGTGCCAGCAGCGTAGCTGGTCAGACAGGGGTTTACGAGCAGTACTTC. Translation gives CASSVAGQTGVYEQYF.

In DNA form, the CDR3 reads TGTGCCAGTAGCCTGGGACTAGCGGGGGGGCCGGTCACAGATACGCAGTATTTT. Translated, it gives CASSLGLAGGPVTDTQYF. The chain couples TRBV19 to TRBJ2-3, with 16 bases that match TRBD2. Per germline, CDR1 LNHDA and CDR2 SQIVND (reference sequence). Trimming removed 6 bases from V and 2 bases from J; junction bases left unmatched: 8. This CDR3 has 18 residues.

This chain uses TRBV2 with TRBJ1-4; 7 nucleotides agree with TRBD1. The trim removed 6 bases at V and 4 bases at J, leaving 2 bases unmatched. This CDR3 comprises 13 residues. The germline V gene has CDR1 SNHLY and CDR2 FYNNEI. CDR3 coding DNA: TGTGCCAGCAGGGGACAGTTTAATGAAAAACTGTTTTTT. As protein: CASRGQFNEKLFF.

CDR3 protein: CASSLALAGGPRDTQYF. The CDR3 nucleotides are TGCGCCAGCAGCTTGGCTCTTGCGGGGGGGCCTAGAGATACGCAGTATTTT. The chain employs TRBV5-1 and TRBJ2-3; 9 bases match TRBD2. Looked up from germline, CDR1 is SGHRS and CDR2 is YFSETQ. The CDR3 runs to 17 residues. The junction had 10 bases not matched to a gene; V was cut back by 0 bases and J by 5 bases.

CDR3 in amino acids: CASSLMFTGTGGYTF. The CDR3 nucleotides are TGTGCCAGCAGCCTAATGTTCACGGGGACAGGTGGCTACACCTTC. The chain employs TRBV11-2 and TRBJ1-2; 8 bases are a match to TRBD1. J was trimmed by 7 bases and V by 5 bases; bases with no gene match: 12. This CDR3 spans 15 amino acids. CDR1 and CDR2 (germline): SGHAT, FQNNGV.

J is TRBJ2-2 and V is TRBV7-3; a weak D match, TRBD2 (6 bases). Per the germline V gene, CDR1 is SGHTA and CDR2 is FQGTGA. V was clipped by 5 bases and J by 4 bases, with 14 bases between them. This CDR3 spans 15 amino acids. DNA of the CDR3: TGTGCCAGCAGCCCCACCGGGAGTTCCACCGGGGAGCTGTTTTTT. Protein: CASSPTGSSTGELFF.

This chain uses TRBV5-4 with TRBJ1-6, with D uncertain. V was clipped by 0 bases and J by 0 bases, with 7 bases between them. The CDR3 loop spans 16 amino acids. Germline lookup yields CDR1 SGHNT and CDR2 YYREEE (reference sequence). The CDR3 nucleotides read TGTGCCAGCAGCTTGGGGGCGCCCTCCTATAATTCACCCCTCCACTTT. It encodes CASSLGAPSYNSPLHF.

The chain combines TRBV5-1 with TRBJ1-1; TRBD1 agrees at 7 bases. The junction had 15 bases not matched to a gene; V was cut back by 4 bases and J by 3 bases. The CDR3 consists of 17 residues. Germline V gene data show CDR1 as SGHRS and CDR2 as YFSETQ. The CDR3 protein is CASSQQGPRGMDTEAFF. In DNA, the CDR3 is TGCGCCAGCAGCCAACAGGGGCCCCGGGGGATGGACACTGAAGCTTTCTTT.

This clone was counted once. This rearrangement joins TRBV11-2 to TRBJ1-3; D unclear. Per germline, CDR1 SGHAT and CDR2 FQNNGV. V lost 5 bases to trimming and J lost 0 bases, with 14 bases between them. The CDR3 runs 16 residues. The CDR3 region has the DNA TGTGCCAGCAGCCCGACCCAAAAGTTCTCTGGAAACACCATATATTTT. It codes for CASSPTQKFSGNTIYF.

The gene calls are TRBV6-5 and TRBJ1-1; a weak D match, TRBD1 (6 bases). Trimming cost V 6 bases and J 5 bases, with 16 bases left between them. The CDR3 is 14 residues long. Germline CDR1 and CDR2: MNHEY and SVGAGI. CDR3 DNA sequence: TGTGCCAGCAGCCCCCGGGACACGGGAACTGAAGCTTTCTTT. Its protein is CASSPRDTGTEAFF.

The CDR3 spells CAWRTQGSEQFF. The CDR3 coding sequence is TGTGCCTGGAGAACTCAGGGGAGCGAGCAGTTCTTC. The V gene is TRBV30, the J gene TRBJ2-1, with TRBD1 as a possible D gene (6 bases). Germline V gene sequence: CDR1 GTSNPN, CDR2 SVGIG (reference sequence). This CDR3 has 12 amino acids. V lost 3 bases and J lost 10, with 13 bases in between.

The genes are TRBV5-1 and TRBJ2-5; the D is unclear. V lost 2 bases to trimming and J lost 4 bases, with 12 bases between them. Germline loops: CDR1 SGHRS, CDR2 YFSETQ. The CDR3 loop spans 14 amino acids. CDR3 sequence: CASSFQTDGETQYF. CDR3 in DNA: TGCGCCAGCAGCTTCCAGACGGACGGAGAGACCCAGTACTTC.

This chain connects TRBV19 to TRBJ1-1; 8 nucleotides align to TRBD1. The V gene's germline CDR1 is LNHDA and CDR2 SQIVND (reference sequence). This CDR3 has 15 amino acids. V shed 6 bases and J 3 bases; nucleotides not matched to a gene: 9. In nucleotides, the CDR3 is TGTGCCAGTAGCACTCAACAGGGGGGGGACACTGAAGCTTTCTTT. As protein: CASSTQQGGDTEAFF.